A single sample gave rise to the 6 T cell receptor beta chains below, sequenced in a study of CD8 T cells in ankylosing spondylitis (dated by TCRdb to the late 2010s). Library preparation used 5' RACE. Sequencing relied on an Illumina HiSeq 2500. TCRdb reanalyzed the raw reads on its own, using fastp at Q25 for trimming and MiXCR for clone calling, and kept in-frame beta chains. Every entry covers one CDR3 protein and lists the most common genes and DNA from its rows. The sample records fewer than 400,000 distinct CDR3 sequences, less than 10% of which are singletons. Roughly 14% of the sample is taken by the ten largest. Their cognate antigens are unknown. The full study reports these points: Blood from ankylosing spondylitis patients appeared to be characterized by a TCR beta motif made up of under ten highly homologous amino acid variants.

Specimen: blood, either unsorted or a sorted T cell fraction (not recorded which). Receptor source: a male donor with ankylosing spondylitis.

The J gene is TRBJ2-2, the V gene TRBV7-2; 9 bases are a match to TRBD2. CDR1 and CDR2 from the germline V gene are SGHTA and FQGNSA. This CDR3 has 16 residues. The junction had 6 bases not matched to a gene; V was cut back by 5 bases and J by 2 bases. CDR3 bases: TGTGCCAGCAGCGCGGCTAGCGGGACCAACACCGGGGAGCTGTTTTTT. This encodes CASSAASGTNTGELFF.

This clonotype came up a few times. The chain joins TRBV28 to TRBJ2-2; D not certain. The CDR3 spans 12 residues. In germline, CDR1 is MDHEN, CDR2 SYDVKM. V was shortened by 4 bases and J by 3 bases, with 3 bases between the two germline ends. Here the CDR3 DNA reads TGTGCCAGCAGTTGGTACACCGGGGAGCTGTTTTTT. Amino acid sequence: CASSWYTGELFF.

This clonotype was picked up many times. The chain combines TRBV5-6 with TRBJ2-5; possibly TRBD1 for D (6 bases). Germline values: CDR1 SGHDT, CDR2 YYEEEE. The CDR3 length is 14 residues. The V and J ends lost 2 bases and 3 bases respectively, with 11 bases between them. This CDR3 reads CASSFSTGKETQYF. As DNA, the CDR3 is TGTGCCAGCAGCTTCTCGACAGGAAAAGAGACCCAGTACTTC.

This clonotype was recorded at least ten times. The chain recombines TRBV5-6 with TRBJ2-7, with TRBD2 as a possible D gene (5 bases). CDR1 is SGHDT, CDR2 YYEEEE, per germline. This CDR3 is 13 amino acids long. V was shortened by 4 bases and J by 13 bases, with 21 bases between the two germline ends. The CDR3 sequence: CASSHNGAVRHYF. The CDR3 DNA reads TGTGCCAGCAGCCACAATGGAGCGGTTCGCCATTACTTC.

Many counts were recorded for this clonotype. The genes are TRBV12-3 or TRBV12-4 and TRBJ2-2; 9 positions match TRBD1. V lost 6 bases to trimming and J lost 5 bases; unmatched junction nucleotides: 7. This CDR3 region has 15 residues. The CDR3 DNA follows: TGTGCCAGCAGATATACAGGGGGCGCGACCGGGGAGCTGTTTTTT. It is translated as CASRYTGGATGELFF.

This clonotype occurred many times. The gene calls are TRBV29-1 and TRBJ1-1, with 7 bases fitting TRBD1. Germline V gene lookup returns CDR1 SQVTM and CDR2 ANQGSEA. The CDR3 extends over 15 amino acids. V lost 6 bases and J lost 7; bases outside the gene matches: 17. The CDR3 DNA reads as TGCAGCGTACTTAACCGGGACAGAGGACGAATTGAAGCTTTCTTT. This translates into CSVLNRDRGRIEAFF.